This entry lists 22 T cell receptor beta chains sequenced from one sample in a study of Graves' ophthalmopathy and Graves' hyperthyroidism. The study amplified TCR beta CDR3 regions using RNA transcripts. HTBI primers served in a first-round RT-PCR, which a second-round multiplex PCR followed. A single record per CDR3 protein comes from TCRdb applying MiXCR to the multiplex PCR reads. Among over a million distinct CDR3 sequences, about 38% were seen once, and the ten largest hold approximately 12%. What was sequenced was peripheral blood or thyroid tissue (not recorded which). Receptors were obtained from an adult man with Graves' hyperthyroidism.

This rearrangement joins TRBV7-6 to TRBJ2-5; tentative D call: TRBD1 (5 bases). V was cut by 5 bases and J by 7 bases, with 20 bases left in between. Germline CDR1 and CDR2: SGHVS and FNYEAQ. CDR3 length: 15 residues. The CDR3 here is CASSAGKDTFGTQYF. CDR3 DNA sequence: TGTGCCAGCAGCGCAGGAAAGGACACGTTTGGGACCCAGTACTTC.

This clonotype has a single count. V gene TRBV6-2 or TRBV6-3 combines with J gene TRBJ2-7, with 7 nucleotides matching TRBD1. There are 17 residues in the CDR3. Germline V lookup: CDR1 MNHEY, CDR2 SVGEGT. Trimming removed 2 bases from V and 3 bases from J; junction bases left unmatched: 13. CDR3 region: CASSYTTSGTDYYEQYF. DNA of the CDR3: TGTGCCAGCAGTTACACTACCTCCGGGACAGACTACTACGAGCAGTACTTC.

This clonotype was seen more than once but under ten times. V gene TRBV29-1 combines with J gene TRBJ1-2; the D is unclear. Trimming cost V 1 base and J 10 bases, with 16 bases left between them. The CDR3 is 13 amino acids. Germline-derived CDR1 and CDR2 are SQVTM and ANQGSEA. The CDR3 bases are TGCAGCGTTGAAGGTTTGACTAGCGGGGACTACACCTTC. The encoded protein is CSVEGLTSGDYTF.

This clonotype was recorded a few times. This sequence joins TRBV12-3 or TRBV12-4 and TRBJ1-2; weak D call: TRBD1 (5 bases). Trimming pared 5 bases from V and 2 bases from J, leaving 12 bases between. The CDR3 loop spans 14 amino acids. The CDR3 sequence is CASSLDRTNYGYTF. In nucleotides, the CDR3 is TGTGCCAGCAGTCTTGACAGAACCAACTATGGCTACACCTTC.

This clonotype showed up many times. This chain uses TRBV29-1 with TRBJ1-2; D uncertain. V was clipped by 7 bases and J by 2 bases, with 11 bases between them. The CDR3 is 12 residues long. Germline CDR1 is SQVTM and CDR2 is ANQGSEA. The CDR3 sequence: CSADRENYGYTF. The CDR3 coding sequence is TGCAGCGCCGACCGGGAGAACTATGGCTACACCTTC.

This clonotype was found a few times. The chain employs TRBV10-2 and TRBJ1-2; TRBD1 agrees at 7 bases. Germline trimming cut 0 bases from V and 4 bases from J; bases unmatched to any gene: 5. This CDR3 is 15 amino acids long. Per the germline V gene, CDR1 is WSHSY and CDR2 is SAAADI. The CDR3: CASSESGTAPYGYTF. The CDR3 region has the DNA TGCGCCAGCAGTGAGTCAGGGACAGCGCCCTATGGCTACACCTTC.

Points on this clonotype: Mismatch with germline at one junction end may stem from a read error. The chain combines TRBV27 with TRBJ2-7; D unresolved. Looked up from germline, CDR1 is MNHEY and CDR2 is SMNVEV (reference sequence). The CDR3 runs 14 residues. CDR3 nucleotides: TGTGTCAGCAGTATCGCGGCGGAGCCCTACGAGCAGTACTTC. It is translated as CVSSIAAEPYEQYF.

This clonotype was counted only a few times. The rearrangement links TRBV5-1 to TRBJ2-7; the D gene could be TRBD1 or TRBD2 (5 bases each). The germline gives CDR1 SGHRS, CDR2 YFSETQ. Trimming stripped 1 base from V and 4 bases from J, with 24 bases between. There are 18 residues in the CDR3. The CDR3 reads CASSLTGVRTTRQYEQYF. CDR3 sequence (DNA): TGCGCCAGCAGCTTGACAGGTGTTCGGACAACTAGGCAATACGAGCAGTACTTC. The full variable domain, its missing parts supplied by reference TRBV5-1 and TRBJ2-7, is KAGVTQTPRYLIKTRGQQVTLSCSPISGHRSVSWYQQTPGQGLQFLFEYFSETQRNKGNFPGRFSGRQFSNSRSEMNVSTLELGDSALYLCASSLTGVRTTRQYEQYFGPGTRLTVT.

This clonotype was detected only once. This chain uses TRBV7-2 with TRBJ1-3; D not resolved. Germline loops: CDR1 SGHTA, CDR2 FQGNSA. The CDR3 contains 15 residues. With 8 bases removed from V and 9 bases from J, the gap between germline ends came to 23 bases. The CDR3 here is CASALSGVAASTIYF. Here the CDR3 DNA reads TGTGCCAGCGCCCTTAGCGGCGTGGCAGCTAGCACCATATATTTT.

The gene calls are TRBV20-1 and TRBJ2-7; D is unclear. V was shortened by 6 bases and J by 2 bases, with 20 bases between the two germline ends. Germline-derived CDR1 and CDR2 are DFQATT and SNEGSKA (reference sequence). The CDR3 totals 15 residues. CDR3 in amino acids: CSASLNQVAAYEQYF. The CDR3 DNA reads TGCAGTGCCAGCCTTAACCAGGTGGCGGCCTACGAGCAGTACTTC.

This clonotype occurred many times. The chain uses TRBV7-2 and TRBJ1-6; TRBD1 agrees at 11 bases. The CDR3 contains 14 residues. Germline-derived CDR1 and CDR2 are SGHTA and FQGNSA. The V segment lost 6 bases and the J segment 9 bases; nucleotides outside the gene matches: 4. The CDR3 sequence: CASRLGTGGSPLHF. The CDR3 nucleotides read TGTGCCAGCAGGCTGGGGACAGGGGGTTCACCCCTCCACTTT.

J is TRBJ2-5 and V is TRBV15, with 9 bases lining up with TRBD1. V was pared by 4 bases and J by 13 bases, with 4 bases of the junction left unmatched. This CDR3 spans 11 amino acids. Germline V gene lookup returns CDR1 LNHNV and CDR2 YYDKDF (reference sequence). The CDR3 coding sequence is TGTGCCACCAGCACTTCGACAGGGGGGTACTTC. Protein: CATSTSTGGYF.

The DNA for the CDR3 is TGCAGCGTTTTGATCAGGGGTGGCTATGGCTACACCTTC. Translating it yields CSVLIRGGYGYTF. V usage is TRBV29-1 and J usage is TRBJ1-2, with a possible D match to TRBD1 (6 bases). Trimming took off 5 bases at V and 4 bases at J, with 14 bases between the two ends. Germline lookup yields CDR1 SQVTM and CDR2 ANQGSEA. The CDR3 sequence is 13 residues long.

This clonotype was recorded many times. The rearrangement uses TRBV14 and TRBJ2-2; 9 bases are a match to TRBD1. The CDR3 has 14 amino acids. The V gene end was trimmed by 6 bases and the J gene end by 5 bases; junction bases not matched to a gene: 4. Germline CDR1 SGHDN, CDR2 FVKESK. The CDR3 loop reads CASSRTGVTGELFF. The CDR3 nucleotides are TGTGCCAGCAGTAGGACAGGGGTTACCGGGGAGCTGTTTTTT.

This clonotype has more than one count but fewer than ten. At one of its ends the junction is not consistent with the germline gene, which may arise from a read error. V is TRBV5-5 and J is TRBJ1-2; D is undetermined. Germline CDR1 SGHKS, CDR2 YYEKEE (reference sequence). This CDR3 is built from 15 residues. The CDR3 loop is CASSLETESLGGYTF. CDR3 DNA sequence: TGCGCCAGCAGCTTGGAGACGGAATCACTGGGCGGCTACACCTTC. Full variable domain (missing parts from reference TRBV5-5 and TRBJ1-2): DAGVTQSPTHLIKTRGQQVTLRCSPISGHKSVSWYQQVLGQGPQFIFQYYEKEERGRGNFPDRFSARQFPNYSSELNVNALLLGDSALYLCASSLETESLGGYTFGSGTRLTVV.

Points on this clonotype: The CDR3 carries no conserved terminal phenylalanine or tryptophan, so it likely arises from a read error. The limits of the CDR3 on the DNA are not certain, so only TCRdb's listed CDR3 is given. The chain recombines TRBV6-6 with TRBJ1-4; TRBD1, as called in the table, went unchecked against the DNA. CDR1 is MNHNY and CDR2 is SVGAGI in the germline V gene (reference sequence). From its first to its last residue, the CDR3 has 8 amino acids. CDR3 loop: CASSYTTG.

This clonotype was picked up many times. The gene calls are TRBV7-6 and TRBJ2-6; a weak D match, TRBD2 (6 bases). The CDR3 spans 19 residues. V dropped 5 bases and J dropped 0 bases, with 20 bases sitting between them. Germline lookup yields CDR1 SGHVS and CDR2 FNYEAQ. The CDR3 region has the DNA TGTGCCAGCAGCACACCCCCGGGCTGGGAGGACTCTGGGGCCAACGTCCTGACTTTC. It codes for CASSTPPGWEDSGANVLTF.

The V and J genes are TRBV9 and TRBJ1-2; D ambiguous. From germline, CDR1 is SGDLS and CDR2 YYNGEE. The CDR3 runs to 13 residues. V lost 3 bases and J 6 bases, leaving 12 bases between the germline ends. CDR3 bases: TGTGCCAGCAGCGGTTCTGGGCTCAATGGCTACACCTTC. Translating gives CASSGSGLNGYTF.

The V gene is TRBV9, the J gene TRBJ1-6, with D maybe TRBD1 (6 bases). In germline, CDR1 is SGDLS, CDR2 YYNGEE. Between the trimmed V and J ends, which lost 5 bases and 10 bases, there was a span of 13 bases. This CDR3 contains 13 residues. The CDR3, as DNA: TGTGCCAGCAGTTTCAGGGGATGGTCACCCCTCCACTTT. Its protein is CASSFRGWSPLHF.

Only a few counts were recorded for this clonotype. The chain uses TRBV7-3 and TRBJ2-5; 7 bases agree with TRBD1. CDR1 is SGHTA and CDR2 is FQGTGA in the germline V gene. V lost 0 bases and J lost 4; bases outside the gene matches: 2. CDR3 size: 14 residues. DNA for the CDR3: TGTGCCAGCAGCTTAACCCGACAGGGAGAGACCCAGTACTTC. This translates into CASSLTRQGETQYF.

This chain links TRBV5-1 with TRBJ2-7, with D unclear. The CDR3 spans 15 residues. Deletions cut 5 bases from V and 0 bases from J, with 15 bases between. Per germline, CDR1 SGHRS and CDR2 YFSETQ. The CDR3 nucleotides read TGCGCCAGCAGAATAATCCCATTGAGCTCCTACGAGCAGTACTTC. Amino acid sequence: CASRIIPLSSYEQYF.

The chain joins TRBV4-1 to TRBJ2-7; 10 bases are a match to TRBD2. J gave up 6 bases and V 1 base, and 6 bases lay outside the gene matches. The germline gives CDR1 MGHRA, CDR2 YSYEKL. The CDR3 sequence is 15 residues long. CDR3 amino acids: CASSQASGSRLEQYF. Here the CDR3 DNA reads TGCGCCAGCAGCCAAGCTAGCGGGAGTAGGCTCGAGCAGTACTTC.